This T cell receptor beta chain came from a study of cytomegalovirus exposure and HLA in healthy donors. The CDR3 is 14 residues long. The germline CDR1 and CDR2 sequences are MDHEN and SYDVKM. The J segment lost 3 bases and the V segment lost 7 bases, leaving 7 bases of the junction unmatched. For this clone: Its specificity is not known.

Study findings and constraints: A later analysis found first-cohort TCR clusters tended to co-occur in the 95 to 150 validation repertoires. Under in vitro conditions, three CMV-associated chains were confirmed as specific for CMV antigens.

Produced via immunoSEQ multiplex PCR; TCRdb's table is partial and in-frame only. The sample consists of about 160,000 clones, roughly 83% of them appearing once. The chain links TRBV28 to TRBJ2-5, with 8 positions matching TRBD2. This receptor was obtained from a man under 40 in good health and CMV-seropositive. Sequencing used PBMCs. The CDR3 DNA follows: TGTGCCAGCATTTCCGGGGGGGCAGAAGAGACCCAGTACTTC. It specifies CASISGGAEETQYF.